One sample yielded the 7 T cell receptor beta chains listed below, sequenced in a study of T-cell reconstitution after alpha-beta-depleted transplantation in children. Unique molecular identifiers tagged the TCRbeta library. MiXCR was run by TCRdb on the PCR reads, yielding one entry per CDR3 protein. This repertoire shows 250,000 to 400,000 distinct CDR3 sequences, approximately 20% found once; its top ten account for approximately 11%. The material sequenced was PBMCs, mostly from graft donor cells, taken 180 days after TCRalphabeta/CD19-depleted stem cell transplant. The receptors shown here come from a male patient younger than 18 who had a stem cell transplant for acute lymphoblastic leukemia, so the T cells may come from the graft donor.

The chain recombines TRBV10-2 with TRBJ2-3, with D uncertain. There are 13 residues in the CDR3. The germline V and J ends were trimmed by 7 bases and 2 bases, with 10 bases remaining between them. Germline CDR1 WSHSY, CDR2 SAAADI. The CDR3 DNA is TGCGCCAGCATTATTCCCACCACAGATACGCAGTATTTT. It specifies CASIIPTTDTQYF.

This clonotype was recorded at least ten times. This chain joins TRBV12-3 or TRBV12-4 and TRBJ2-7; 11 nucleotides agree with TRBD2. After removal of 3 bases from V and 1 base from J, the junction contained 5 bases not matched to a gene. CDR3 length: 16 residues. The CDR3 here is CASSFVAGGSSYEQYF. CDR3 nucleotide sequence: TGTGCCAGCAGTTTCGTAGCGGGAGGGAGTTCCTACGAGCAGTACTTC.

This chain uses TRBV7-2 with TRBJ2-7; 12 bases align to TRBD2. CDR3 length equals 16 residues. V shed 1 base, J shed 4 bases, and the junction held 5 bases outside the gene matches. Germline-derived CDR1 and CDR2 are SGHTA and FQGNSA. The CDR3 spells CASSLGGLAGGYEQYF. The CDR3 DNA is TGTGCCAGCAGCTTAGGGGGCCTAGCGGGGGGGTACGAGCAGTACTTC. Looking up the rest from reference TRBV7-2 and TRBJ2-7 gives the full variable domain: GAGVSQSPSNKVTEKGKDVELRCDPISGHTALYWYRQSLGQGLEFLIYFQGNSAPDKSGLPSDRFSAERTGGSVSTLTIQRTQQEDSAVYLCASSLGGLAGGYEQYFGPGTRLTVT.

This rearrangement joins TRBV6-5 to TRBJ2-7, with TRBD2 matching 7 bases. The CDR3 is made up of 13 amino acids. Germline V CDR1 and CDR2: MNHEY, SVGAGI. With V trimmed by 4 bases and J by 6 bases, 6 bases remained unmatched. CDR3 in DNA: TGTGCCAGCAGTTTTTCCAGGACTAGCGAGCAGTACTTC. Translation: CASSFSRTSEQYF.

This clonotype was observed a handful of times. The chain combines TRBV18 with TRBJ1-4, with TRBD1 as a possible D gene (6 bases). The germline V and J ends were trimmed by 6 bases and 0 bases, with 8 bases remaining between them. This CDR3 has 14 residues. Germline V gene sequence: CDR1 KGHSH, CDR2 LQKENI. The CDR3 protein is CASSRTATNEKLFF. The CDR3 DNA reads as TGTGCCAGCTCGAGGACAGCAACTAATGAAAAACTGTTTTTT. Full variable domain (remainder filled in from reference TRBV18 and TRBJ1-4): NAGVMQNPRHLVRRRGQEARLRCSPMKGHSHVYWYRQLPEEGLKFMVYLQKENIIDESGMPKERFSAEFPKEGPSILRIQQVVRGDSAAYFCASSRTATNEKLFFGSGTQLSVL.

The chain carries TRBV19 and TRBJ1-5; the D gene is possibly TRBD1 (5 bases). V dropped 3 bases and J dropped 1 base, with 7 bases sitting between them. Germline V gene sequence: CDR1 LNHDA, CDR2 SQIVND (reference sequence). The length of the CDR3 is 14 residues. CDR3 DNA sequence: TGTGCCAGTAGTATCGGGGCCAGCAATCAGCCCCAGCATTTT. Protein product: CASSIGASNQPQHF.

This clonotype was observed a few times. V usage is TRBV9 and J usage is TRBJ2-7; 7 bases are shared with TRBD2. The V and J ends lost 4 bases and 3 bases, in that order; junction bases with no gene match: 10. CDR1 and CDR2 from the germline V gene are SGDLS and YYNGEE. The CDR3 consists of 15 residues. In DNA form, the CDR3 reads TGTGCCAGCAGCCTTTACTCCGGGACTATCTACGAGCAGTACTTC. It is translated as CASSLYSGTIYEQYF.